The 20 T cell receptor beta chains below all came from one sample that was sequenced in a study of T-cell reconstitution after alpha-beta-depleted transplantation in children. Molecular barcoding with unique molecular identifiers was used for the TCRbeta library. TCRdb reprocessed the PCR reads via MiXCR and lists one record per CDR3 protein. The data hold 700,000 or so distinct CDR3 sequences, with around 13% observed a single time. This specimen consisted of PBMCs, obtained before TCRalphabeta/CD19-depleted stem cell transplant. Receptors originate from a girl aged 2-10 years with congenital amegakaryocytic thrombocytopenia, due to receive a stem cell transplant.

The sample holds many counts of this clonotype. CDR3 coding DNA: TGCGCCAGCAGCTTTAGCGGGATAAACTACAATGAGCAGTTCTTC. This encodes CASSFSGINYNEQFF. V gene TRBV5-1 combines with J gene TRBJ2-1; 8 bases map to TRBD2. The CDR3 has 15 amino acids. Germline assignment: CDR1 SGHRS and CDR2 YFSETQ. V was clipped by 2 bases and J by 3 bases; unmatched bases: 4.

The table lists this clonotype with a few counts. V and J are TRBV5-1 and TRBJ2-5; 8 bases agree with TRBD2. Germline CDR1 and CDR2: SGHRS and YFSETQ. CDR3 length equals 13 residues. V was pared by 9 bases and J by 1 base, with 5 bases of the junction left unmatched. The CDR3 spells CATSGGGQETQYF. In nucleotides, the CDR3 is TGCGCCACCTCCGGGGGGGGCCAAGAGACCCAGTACTTC. Combining the CDR3 with reference TRBV5-1 and TRBJ2-5 gives the whole variable domain KAGVTQTPRYLIKTRGQQVTLSCSPISGHRSVSWYQQTPGQGLQFLFEYFSETQRNKGNFPGRFSGRQFSNSRSEMNVSTLELGDSALYLCATSGGGQETQYFGPGTRLLVL.

This clonotype was observed once. A much larger clone differs from this one at a single base, so this may be a read error. This sequence joins TRBV27 and TRBJ2-5; D remains unclear. V was cut by 5 bases and J by 3 bases, with 10 bases left in between. Germline lookup yields CDR1 MNHEY and CDR2 SMNVEV (reference sequence). This CDR3 has 13 residues. CDR3 DNA: TGTGCCAGCAGTCGGGCAGCAGAAGAGACCCAGTACTTC. Protein product: CASSRAAEETQYF.

The V gene is TRBV20-1, the J gene TRBJ2-5; perhaps TRBD2 as D (5 bases). Trimming stripped 0 bases from V and 5 bases from J, with 10 bases between. This CDR3 has 13 residues. CDR1 DFQATT and CDR2 SNEGSKA come from the germline V gene (reference sequence). CDR3 region: CSARDRQRETQYF. In DNA, the CDR3 is TGCAGTGCTAGAGATCGCCAGCGGGAGACCCAGTACTTC.

This clonotype was counted a few times. The chain recombines TRBV5-1 with TRBJ2-1; 7 nucleotides agree with TRBD2. V lost 0 bases to trimming and J lost 16 bases; unmatched junction nucleotides: 10. Germline-derived CDR1 and CDR2 are SGHRS and YFSETQ. This CDR3 is 13 amino acids long. The CDR3 DNA reads TGCGCCAGCAGCTTGGTGGGAGGGCCGCGGTATTTCTTC. Translating it yields CASSLVGGPRYFF. The full variable domain, in which reference TRBV5-1 and TRBJ2-1 provide the parts outside the CDR3, is KAGVTQTPRYLIKTRGQQVTLSCSPISGHRSVSWYQQTPGQGLQFLFEYFSETQRNKGNFPGRFSGRQFSNSRSEMNVSTLELGDSALYLCASSLVGGPRYFFGPGTRLTVL.

Only a few counts were recorded for this clonotype. The V call is TRBV20-1, the J call TRBJ2-3; unclear D gene. The germline gives CDR1 DFQATT, CDR2 SNEGSKA (reference sequence). The CDR3 spans 12 residues. V was clipped by 6 bases and J by 6 bases, with 13 bases between them. The CDR3 sequence: CSADDWSDTQYF. The CDR3 region has the DNA TGCAGTGCCGACGACTGGTCCGATACGCAGTATTTT.

This clonotype was recorded a few times. This chain links TRBV5-5 with TRBJ2-3, with 10 bases fitting TRBD2. The CDR3 covers 17 residues. Germline trimming cut 1 base from V and 6 bases from J; bases unmatched to any gene: 11. Germline-derived CDR1 and CDR2 are SGHKS and YYEKEE (reference sequence). The CDR3 coding sequence is TGTGCCAGCAGCTTGTCTGCATCTAGCGGGAGATGGGATACGCAGTATTTT. Its protein product is CASSLSASSGRWDTQYF.

A note on this clonotype: A read error may explain this, as a much larger clone is one base away. The rearrangement uses TRBV7-9 and TRBJ2-7; D tentatively fits TRBD1 or TRBD2 (5 bases each). Germline lookup yields CDR1 SEHNR and CDR2 FQNEAQ (reference sequence). The CDR3 is made up of 13 amino acids. Trimming removed 3 bases at V and 5 bases at J, with 11 bases between. The CDR3 bases are TGTGCCAGCAGCTTTGAGGGGTACCACGAGCAGTACTTC. It is translated as CASSFEGYHEQYF.

This clonotype was picked up a small number of times. This chain connects TRBV5-5 to TRBJ2-7; TRBD1 matches 8 bases. The CDR3 is 15 residues long. The junction had 6 bases not matched to a gene; V was cut back by 0 bases and J by 4 bases. CDR1 is SGHKS, CDR2 YYEKEE, per germline (reference sequence). CDR3 in amino acids: CASSLGPGTGYEQYF. The CDR3 coding sequence is TGTGCCAGCAGCTTGGGACCTGGGACAGGATACGAGCAGTACTTC.

The sample holds many counts of this clonotype. This chain connects TRBV9 to TRBJ1-2; D ambiguous. Germline lookup yields CDR1 SGDLS and CDR2 YYNGEE. Trimming removed 1 base from V and 6 bases from J, with 13 bases in between. This CDR3 contains 14 residues. CDR3 DNA: TGTGCCAGCAGCGTAAGTTCGGCGAAGGATGGCTACACCTTC. Amino acid sequence: CASSVSSAKDGYTF. The entire variable domain, with the rest obtained from reference TRBV9 and TRBJ1-2, is as follows: DSGVTQTPKHLITATGQRVTLRCSPRSGDLSVYWYQQSLDQGLQFLIQYYNGEERAKGNILERFSAQQFPDLHSELNLSSLELGDSALYFCASSVSSAKDGYTFGSGTRLTVV.

This clonotype occurred many times. The CDR3 loop reads CSVQSNYEQYF. The CDR3 region has the DNA TGCAGCGTACAAAGTAACTACGAGCAGTACTTC. V is TRBV29-1 and J is TRBJ2-7, with D uncertain. V lost 6 bases and J lost 3, with 9 bases in between. The germline gives CDR1 SQVTM, CDR2 ANQGSEA. The CDR3 runs to 11 residues.

The chain joins TRBV20-1 to TRBJ2-3, with TRBD2 identical over 11 bases. From germline, CDR1 is DFQATT and CDR2 SNEGSKA (reference sequence). This CDR3 has 13 residues. The CDR3 sequence is CRAGTSGSDTQYF. The CDR3, as DNA: TGCAGAGCCGGGACTAGCGGCTCAGATACGCAGTATTTT.

For the CDR3, the DNA is TGTGCTAGCGGAACGACCCGGGACATGGACCTAAAAAATCAGCCCCAGCATTTT. Amino acids: CASGTTRDMDLKNQPQHF. The V call is TRBV12-5, the J call TRBJ1-5, with D perhaps TRBD1 (6 bases). Germline V gives CDR1 LGHNT, CDR2 FRNRAP. Trimming took off 9 bases at V and 4 bases at J, with 28 bases between the two ends. This CDR3 is 18 amino acids long.

This rearrangement joins TRBV12-3 or TRBV12-4 to TRBJ2-3; 8 nucleotides line up with TRBD1. This CDR3 is built from 15 residues. Unmatched junction bases numbered 6, after V lost 3 bases and J lost 4 bases. The chain's CDR3 is CASSFKGTGPDTQYF. In nucleotides, the CDR3 is TGTGCCAGCAGTTTTAAAGGGACAGGCCCAGATACGCAGTATTTT.

This clonotype was detected only a few times. CDR3 sequence: CSARLWAAKNIQYF. The CDR3 DNA is TGCAGTGCTAGATTGTGGGCGGCCAAAAACATTCAGTACTTC. The chain recombines TRBV20-1 with TRBJ2-4; D unclear. The CDR3 extends over 14 amino acids. Trimming cost V 2 bases and J 1 base, with 9 bases left between them. Germline CDR1 reads DFQATT; CDR2 reads SNEGSKA (reference sequence).

This clonotype was counted many times. The genes are TRBV20-1 and TRBJ2-7; weak D call: TRBD2 (6 bases). V dropped 0 bases and J dropped 7 bases, with 10 bases sitting between them. Germline lookup yields CDR1 DFQATT and CDR2 SNEGSKA (reference sequence). The CDR3 contains 12 residues. This CDR3 is CSARDSAGEQYF. In nucleotides, the CDR3 is TGCAGTGCTAGAGATAGTGCGGGGGAGCAGTACTTC.

The chain combines TRBV20-1 with TRBJ2-1, with TRBD2 matching over 9 bases. Trimming cost V 3 bases and J 4 bases; bases outside gene matches: 16. This CDR3 has 18 amino acids. Germline CDR1 reads DFQATT; CDR2 reads SNEGSKA (reference sequence). The CDR3, as DNA: TGCAGTGCTAGGGCTATCCCTTCGCTAGCGGGGATTTACAATGAGCAGTTCTTC. Translation: CSARAIPSLAGIYNEQFF.

This clonotype was detected many times. The rearrangement joins TRBV7-2 to TRBJ2-5; 8 nucleotides agree with TRBD1. The CDR3 runs 14 residues. The germline V gene encodes CDR1 SGHTA and CDR2 FQGNSA. The V and J ends lost 4 bases and 7 bases, in that order; junction bases with no gene match: 8. CDR3 loop: CASSSNRGSATQYF. Written as DNA, the CDR3 is TGTGCCAGCAGCTCCAACAGGGGGTCAGCGACCCAGTACTTC.

This clonotype was detected ten times or more. The chain recombines TRBV20-1 with TRBJ2-7, with 9 bases that match TRBD2. With V trimmed by 5 bases and J by 5 bases, 13 bases remained unmatched. The CDR3 length is 15 residues. Germline CDR1 and CDR2: DFQATT and SNEGSKA (reference sequence). The chain's CDR3 is CSAQNPLAGINEQYF. The CDR3 nucleotides read TGCAGTGCTCAAAACCCCCTAGCGGGAATCAACGAGCAGTACTTC.

This clonotype showed up many times. CDR3 sequence (DNA): TGTGCCAGCAGCTTAGATCGGCCTGGTGAAAAACTGTTTTTT. Residues: CASSLDRPGEKLFF. The J gene is TRBJ1-4, the V gene TRBV7-4; D ambiguous. CDR3 length: 14 amino acids. V was shortened by 1 base and J by 7 bases, with 10 bases between the two germline ends. CDR1 and CDR2 (germline): SGHVT, SQSDAQ.